The 32 T cell receptor beta chains presented below share a single source sample, sequenced in a study of Ad26.COV2.S vaccination and SARS-CoV-2 variants. Repertoires were generated with immunoSEQ multiplex PCR, while TCRdb's copy carries only in-frame clones and drops some. The data show 410,000 or so clones, more than 80% seen once. The treatment: 15 to 20 received Ad26.COV2.S at low or high dose, single or two shots; several received placebo; per-sample allocation not given. Sample collection was performed on day 63 after the first vaccine or placebo injection. The sample was peripheral blood, taken in a trial of Ad26.COV2.S vaccine versus placebo. The source of these receptors is a person aged 18-60 years who received the Ad26.COV2.S COVID-19 vaccine or a placebo.

This clone is a singleton in its sample. The J gene is TRBJ1-4, the V gene TRBV6-6; D is unclear. This CDR3 contains 14 residues. Germline V gene sequence: CDR1 MNHNY, CDR2 SVGAGI (reference sequence). Trimming left V 6 bases short and J 5 bases short, with 13 bases between. The CDR3 spells CASSKTTLNEKLFF. CDR3 nucleotides: TGTGCCAGCAGCAAAACGACCCTCAATGAAAAACTGTTTTTT.

The chain recombines TRBV10-3 with TRBJ2-3; the match to TRBD2 covers 7 bases. Germline V CDR1 and CDR2: ENHRY, SYGVKD. The length of the CDR3 is 14 residues. The V and J ends lost 2 bases and 5 bases, in that order; junction bases with no gene match: 4. The CDR3 sequence is CAISEREEQDTQYF. CDR3 nucleotides: TGTGCCATCAGTGAGCGGGAGGAACAAGATACGCAGTATTTT.

DNA for the CDR3: TGTGCCACCAGCCGGGACAGAAACACCGGGGAGCTGTTTTTT. Translating it yields CATSRDRNTGELFF. The chain links TRBV15 to TRBJ2-2; 7 bases align to TRBD1. V lost 5 bases and J lost 2; bases outside the gene matches: 2. The length of the CDR3 is 14 residues. Looked up from germline, CDR1 is LNHNV and CDR2 is YYDKDF (reference sequence).

The rearrangement uses TRBV7-9 and TRBJ1-1; 10 bases agree with TRBD1. Germline CDR1 reads SEHNR; CDR2 reads FQNEAQ (reference sequence). The junction had 3 bases not matched to a gene; V was cut back by 2 bases and J by 3 bases. The CDR3 sequence is 15 residues long. CDR3 coding DNA: TGTGCCAGCAGCTTAAGAGGACAGGGGGACACTGAAGCTTTCTTT. It codes for CASSLRGQGDTEAFF.

This sequence joins TRBV4-1 and TRBJ1-1; D not resolved. Trimming took 1 base from V and 7 from J, leaving 10 bases between them. Per germline, CDR1 MGHRA and CDR2 YSYEKL. CDR3 length equals 13 residues. The CDR3: CASSQGSGGEAFF. CDR3 bases: TGCGCCAGCAGCCAAGGCTCGGGCGGTGAAGCTTTCTTT.

The chain recombines TRBV5-4 with TRBJ2-3, with 8 bases fitting TRBD1. This CDR3 comprises 16 residues. Germline CDR1 is SGHNT and CDR2 is YYREEE (reference sequence). With V trimmed by 4 bases and J by 5 bases, 12 bases remained unmatched. CDR3 in DNA: TGTGCCAGCAGCCTTGGGCAGGGGGCAGCTGTAGATACGCAGTATTTT. Translating gives CASSLGQGAAVDTQYF.

This clone was recorded only once. The chain recombines TRBV6-5 with TRBJ2-2; perhaps TRBD2 as D (6 bases). V was cut by 6 bases and J by 2 bases, with 10 bases left in between. The CDR3 has 14 residues. The V gene's germline CDR1 is MNHEY and CDR2 SVGAGI. DNA for the CDR3: TGTGCCAGCAGATGGGACTCAAACACCGGGGAGCTGTTTTTT. Translation: CASRWDSNTGELFF.

This clone was recorded only once. The V gene is TRBV7-9, the J gene TRBJ2-5; D may be TRBD1 (6 bases). The CDR3 totals 16 residues. Between the trimmed V and J ends, which lost 5 bases and 1 base, there was a span of 17 bases. Germline loops: CDR1 SEHNR, CDR2 FQNEAQ (reference sequence). The CDR3 sequence is CASSPGQTGLQETQYF. The CDR3 nucleotides read TGTGCCAGCAGCCCTGGTCAAACAGGGCTCCAAGAGACCCAGTACTTC.

The rearrangement uses TRBV6-2 or TRBV6-3 and TRBJ2-1, with D perhaps assigned TRBD1 or TRBD2 (5 bases each). V lost 5 bases to trimming and J lost 3 bases, with 11 bases between them. Germline V gives CDR1 MNHEY, CDR2 SVGEGT. This CDR3 contains 14 residues. The CDR3 DNA follows: TGTGCCAGCAGTCCCCGGGACGGCTACAATGAGCAGTTCTTC. Amino acids: CASSPRDGYNEQFF.

The chain joins TRBV7-6 to TRBJ2-3; weak D call: TRBD2 (6 bases). The CDR3 has 15 residues. Trimming took 5 bases from V and 4 from J, leaving 16 bases between them. The germline V gene encodes CDR1 SGHVS and CDR2 FNYEAQ. The CDR3 loop is CASSLLHSSADTQYF. In DNA form, the CDR3 reads TGTGCCAGCAGCCTCCTCCATTCTAGCGCAGATACGCAGTATTTT.

The rearrangement joins TRBV18 to TRBJ2-7; 9 bases map to TRBD1. The J segment lost 5 bases and the V segment lost 5 bases, leaving 4 bases of the junction unmatched. CDR1 KGHSH and CDR2 LQKENI come from the germline V gene. This CDR3 comprises 13 residues. The CDR3 DNA is TGTGCCAGCTCAGCGACAGGGGGGGACGAGCAGTACTTC. It specifies CASSATGGDEQYF.

This chain joins TRBV4-1 and TRBJ2-7; D possibly corresponds to TRBD2 (5 bases). The germline V gene has CDR1 MGHRA and CDR2 YSYEKL. This CDR3 has 13 residues. V lost 2 bases, J lost 3 bases, and 8 bases lay in between. CDR3 bases: TGCGCCAGCAGCCAATGGACTGACTACGAGCAGTACTTC. It codes for CASSQWTDYEQYF.

The chain employs TRBV5-4 and TRBJ1-2; tentative D call: TRBD1 (5 bases). CDR3 length: 15 residues. Trimming removed 5 bases at V and 4 bases at J, with 18 bases between. Germline CDR1 is SGHNT and CDR2 is YYREEE (reference sequence). The CDR3 region is CASSQHPGTGYGYTF. Here the CDR3 DNA reads TGTGCCAGCAGTCAACATCCAGGGACTGGCTATGGCTACACCTTC.

The V and J genes are TRBV12-5 and TRBJ2-1, with 9 bases aligning to TRBD1. The CDR3 runs to 17 residues. Germline V gene data show CDR1 as LGHNT and CDR2 as FRNRAP. V shed 1 base and J 4 bases; nucleotides not matched to a gene: 8. CDR3 sequence: CASGLATGTGPYNEQFF. The CDR3 DNA follows: TGTGCTAGTGGTTTGGCTACCGGGACAGGGCCATACAATGAGCAGTTCTTC.

As DNA, the CDR3 is TGTGCCAGCAGTTCCCACCTTGCTCGGAGCACCGGGGAGCTGTTTTTT. Residues: CASSSHLARSTGELFF. The chain recombines TRBV27 with TRBJ2-2; D is unresolved. CDR1 and CDR2 (germline): MNHEY, SMNVEV (reference sequence). The V gene lost 4 bases and the J gene lost 4 bases, with 16 bases spanning the gap. The CDR3 has 16 amino acids.

The V call is TRBV5-1, the J call TRBJ2-7; D might be TRBD2 (6 bases). The germline V gene encodes CDR1 SGHRS and CDR2 YFSETQ. Trimming took 4 bases from V and 0 from J, leaving 14 bases between them. This CDR3 contains 15 residues. CDR3 coding DNA: TGCGCCAGCAGCCCGGCGGGACCGAGCTCCTACGAGCAGTACTTC. The encoded protein is CASSPAGPSSYEQYF.

CDR3: CASSPLEREGTDEQFF. The CDR3 nucleotides read TGCGCCAGCAGCCCACTAGAGCGGGAGGGCACCGATGAGCAGTTCTTC. V is TRBV5-1 and J is TRBJ2-1; 10 nucleotides agree with TRBD2. Germline V lookup: CDR1 SGHRS, CDR2 YFSETQ. CDR3 size: 16 residues. V trimming: 4 bases; J trimming: 8 bases; junction bases outside the gene matches: 12.

The V and J genes are TRBV21-1 and TRBJ1-1. TRBV21-1 counts as a pseudogene. This CDR3 has 18 residues. The CDR3 is CASSKAGEWRAKNTEAFF. The CDR3 nucleotides read TGTGCCAGCAGCAAAGCGGGAGAGTGGAGAGCAAAGAACACTGAAGCTTTCTTT.

The chain joins TRBV12-3 or TRBV12-4 to TRBJ2-1; D is unresolved. The CDR3 sequence is 13 residues long. V was shortened by 2 bases and J by 8 bases, with 10 bases between the two germline ends. The CDR3 region has the DNA TGTGCCAGCAGTTTAATGGAGCTGCATGAGCAGTTCTTC. Translated, it gives CASSLMELHEQFF.

V and J are TRBV24-1 and TRBJ2-2; D may be TRBD2 (6 bases). Trimming left V 1 base short and J 9 bases short, with 11 bases between. The CDR3 sequence is 14 residues long. CDR1 KGHDR and CDR2 SFDVKD come from the germline V gene. The CDR3 is CATSDFIAERELFF. The DNA of the CDR3 is TGTGCCACCAGTGATTTTATAGCGGAAAGGGAGCTGTTTTTT.

The chain employs TRBV9 and TRBJ1-1; 7 bases fit TRBD1. CDR3 size: 18 residues. Losses at the gene ends were 0 bases for V and 0 bases for J; bases not matched to a gene: 11. Germline loops: CDR1 SGDLS, CDR2 YYNGEE. CDR3 loop: CASSVDSTGERLNTEAFF. The CDR3 DNA follows: TGTGCCAGCAGCGTAGATTCCACAGGGGAAAGGTTGAACACTGAAGCTTTCTTT.

The CDR3 region is CASSTTSADTQYF. The CDR3 DNA follows: TGTGCCAGCAGCACCACTAGCGCCGATACGCAGTATTTT. V and J are TRBV7-2 and TRBJ2-3, with 7 bases lining up with TRBD2. CDR1 is SGHTA, CDR2 FQGNSA, per germline. This CDR3 region has 13 residues. The ends lost 5 bases at V and 6 bases at J; junction bases unmatched: 5. The variable domain in full, with the rest retrieved from reference TRBV7-2 and TRBJ2-3, is GAGVSQSPSNKVTEKGKDVELRCDPISGHTALYWYRQSLGQGLEFLIYFQGNSAPDKSGLPSDRFSAERTGGSVSTLTIQRTQQEDSAVYLCASSTTSADTQYFGPGTRLTVL.

The gene calls are TRBV29-1 and TRBJ2-2; possible D gene TRBD2, 6 bases. CDR3 length: 12 amino acids. The germline CDR1 and CDR2 sequences are SQVTM and ANQGSEA. V was shortened by 4 bases and J by 5 bases, with 8 bases between the two germline ends. CDR3 sequence reads: CSVVGRTGELFF. The CDR3 DNA reads TGCAGCGTTGTGGGGAGGACCGGGGAGCTGTTTTTT.

This sequence joins TRBV14 and TRBJ2-4; tentative D call: TRBD2 (6 bases). The length of the CDR3 is 13 residues. In germline, CDR1 is SGHDN, CDR2 FVKESK. Between the trimmed V and J ends, which lost 4 bases and 5 bases, there was a span of 9 bases. CDR3 bases: TGTGCCAGCAGCCTCTCGGGGGAAAACATTCAGTACTTC. It encodes CASSLSGENIQYF. Based on the CDR3 plus reference TRBV14 and TRBJ2-4, the full variable domain is EAGVTQFPSHSVIEKGQTVTLRCDPISGHDNLYWYRRVMGKEIKFLLHFVKESKQDESGMPNNRFLAERTGGTYSTLKVQPAELEDSGVYFCASSLSGENIQYFGAGTRLSVL.

This chain connects TRBV5-1 to TRBJ2-3, with 13 nucleotides matching TRBD2. The CDR3 contains 16 residues. CDR1 is SGHRS, CDR2 YFSETQ, per germline. Unmatched junction bases numbered 6, after V lost 4 bases and J lost 4 bases. This CDR3 reads CASSPGTSGKADTQYF. CDR3 bases: TGCGCCAGCAGCCCAGGGACTAGCGGGAAGGCAGATACGCAGTATTTT.

This clone was found a few times. The chain is built from TRBV28 and TRBJ2-1, with 8 bases matching TRBD2. V gave up 7 bases and J gave up 1 base; unmatched junction bases: 6. Germline V gene data show CDR1 as MDHEN and CDR2 as SYDVKM. This CDR3 is 15 amino acids long. The CDR3 DNA follows: TGTGCCAGCAACTTAGCGGGGAATTCCTACAATGAGCAGTTCTTC. As protein: CASNLAGNSYNEQFF.

The rearrangement links TRBV28 to TRBJ2-7; D not certain. V dropped 5 bases and J dropped 3 bases, with 14 bases sitting between them. CDR1 MDHEN and CDR2 SYDVKM come from the germline V gene. The CDR3 runs to 14 residues. Written as DNA, the CDR3 is TGTGCCAGCAGTCCGCCCCAGGACCGCTACGAGCAGTACTTC. Protein sequence: CASSPPQDRYEQYF.

This clone was detected only once. The gene calls are TRBV7-2 and TRBJ1-2; TRBD1 aligns across 9 bases. The junction had 11 bases not matched to a gene; V was cut back by 4 bases and J by 8 bases. CDR1 is SGHTA and CDR2 is FQGNSA in the germline V gene. The CDR3 length is 15 residues. CDR3 sequence: CASSSTGIGTGGYTF. CDR3 DNA: TGTGCCAGCAGCTCCACAGGGATCGGGACAGGGGGCTACACCTTC.

V and J are TRBV28 and TRBJ2-7; 12 nucleotides agree with TRBD1. The CDR3 loop spans 15 amino acids. CDR1 MDHEN and CDR2 SYDVKM come from the germline V gene. V lost 5 bases, J lost 4 bases, and 6 bases stayed unmatched. This CDR3 is CASSPPGQGAYEQYF. The CDR3 DNA reads as TGTGCCAGCAGTCCGCCGGGACAGGGGGCTTACGAGCAGTACTTC.

In this sample, this clone turned up once. The V and J genes are TRBV5-4 and TRBJ2-5; D is perhaps TRBD1 (6 bases). CDR1 is SGHNT, CDR2 YYREEE, per germline (reference sequence). The V and J ends lost 4 bases and 5 bases respectively, with 15 bases between them. The CDR3 has 14 amino acids. The CDR3 protein is CASSQTGAEETQYF. In DNA, the CDR3 is TGTGCCAGCAGCCAGACAGGTGCTGAGGAGACCCAGTACTTC.

The genes are TRBV4-2 and TRBJ1-2, with D possibly being TRBD1 (6 bases). Trimming removed 1 base at V and 5 bases at J, with 23 bases between. The CDR3 has 18 residues. Germline V gene sequence: CDR1 LGHNA, CDR2 YNFKEQ. The CDR3 sequence: CASSQGAGVAGTIYGYTF. The CDR3 DNA is TGTGCCAGCAGCCAAGGGGCGGGCGTGGCAGGGACAATTTATGGCTACACCTTC.

The chain joins TRBV18 to TRBJ1-5; a weak D match, TRBD1 (6 bases). V was cut by 3 bases and J by 5 bases, with 14 bases left in between. The CDR3 spans 15 residues. The germline V gene encodes CDR1 KGHSH and CDR2 LQKENI. CDR3 protein: CASSPLRAGDQPQHF. CDR3 DNA: TGTGCCAGCTCACCCCTAAGGGCAGGGGATCAGCCCCAGCATTTT.